The 23 T cell receptor beta chains in this list originate from one sample, sequenced in a study of T cell responses to AZD1222 COVID-19 vaccine. Sequenced by immunoSEQ multiplex PCR; TCRdb stores in-frame clones only, minus some. The data hold 130,000 or so clones, with more than 65% observed a single time. The source was peripheral blood, collected 28 days after the second AZD1222 dose. All receptors derive from an adult who received the AZD1222 COVID-19 vaccine.

This sequence joins TRBV6-5 and TRBJ1-2; 9 positions match TRBD1. The CDR3 length is 14 residues. The V and J ends lost 8 bases and 1 base, in that order; junction bases with no gene match: 5. Germline V lookup: CDR1 MNHEY, CDR2 SVGAGI. This chain's CDR3 is CASCKDRGNYGYTF. The DNA of the CDR3 is TGTGCCAGCTGTAAGGACAGGGGTAACTATGGCTACACCTTC.

The CDR3 nucleotides read TGTGCCAGCAGTACCCGTTTCGAGCAGTACTTC. This codes for CASSTRFEQYF. The V and J genes are TRBV6-5 and TRBJ2-7; D gene unclear. This CDR3 has 11 amino acids. Germline V gives CDR1 MNHEY, CDR2 SVGAGI. V lost 5 bases and J lost 6, with 8 bases in between.

The rearrangement uses TRBV7-2 and TRBJ2-3; 8 positions agree with TRBD2. Germline V lookup: CDR1 SGHTA, CDR2 FQGNSA. The CDR3 totals 16 residues. V was pared by 3 bases and J by 3 bases, with 8 bases of the junction left unmatched. This chain's CDR3 is CASSFKAGVETDTQYF. CDR3 DNA sequence: TGTGCCAGCAGCTTCAAAGCGGGGGTTGAGACAGATACGCAGTATTTT.

The chain uses TRBV27 and TRBJ1-5, with D unclear. The CDR3 has 15 residues. The V and J ends lost 6 bases and 7 bases respectively, with 19 bases between them. The V gene's germline CDR1 is MNHEY and CDR2 SMNVEV (reference sequence). The CDR3 DNA sequence: TGTGCCAGCAGACTAAAACCCCACGGCGGCCAGCCCCAGCATTTT. It yields the protein CASRLKPHGGQPQHF.

The chain carries TRBV5-1 and TRBJ1-3; D not certain. The germline V gene encodes CDR1 SGHRS and CDR2 YFSETQ. V lost 1 base, J lost 2 bases, and 10 bases lay in between. This CDR3 region has 15 residues. The CDR3 is CASSLYGEPGNTIYF. The CDR3 coding sequence is TGCGCCAGCAGCTTGTACGGGGAACCTGGAAACACCATATATTTT.

The rearrangement links TRBV28 to TRBJ1-3; D perhaps matches TRBD1 (6 bases). V gave up 0 bases and J gave up 2 bases, with 11 bases separating them. Germline V CDR1 and CDR2: MDHEN, SYDVKM. This CDR3 spans 16 amino acids. The CDR3 sequence: CASSLWGRGPGNTIYF. In DNA, the CDR3 is TGTGCCAGCAGTTTATGGGGCAGGGGCCCTGGAAACACCATATATTTT.

The chain couples TRBV28 to TRBJ1-6; 8 bases are a match to TRBD1. Trimming at V came to 4 bases and at J to 5 bases, leaving 1 base not matched to a gene. This CDR3 is 14 amino acids long. CDR1 is MDHEN and CDR2 is SYDVKM in the germline V gene. The CDR3 here is CASSSTGDNSPLHF. CDR3 in DNA: TGTGCCAGCAGTTCGACAGGGGATAATTCACCCCTCCACTTT.

This chain links TRBV5-1 with TRBJ1-2; D may be TRBD1 (5 bases). Germline CDR1 reads SGHRS; CDR2 reads YFSETQ. Trimming took off 0 bases at V and 3 bases at J, with 12 bases between the two ends. CDR3 length: 15 residues. The chain's CDR3 is CASSLGGLTDYGYTF. In DNA, the CDR3 is TGCGCCAGCAGCTTGGGGGGACTAACGGACTATGGCTACACCTTC.

The rearrangement joins TRBV4-2 to TRBJ2-3, with TRBD1 matching over 9 bases. Germline V gene lookup returns CDR1 LGHNA and CDR2 YNFKEQ. CDR3 length: 14 amino acids. V lost 8 bases, J lost 4 bases, and 7 bases stayed unmatched. CDR3 protein: CASGLQGAADTQYF. CDR3 in DNA: TGTGCCAGCGGATTACAGGGGGCGGCAGATACGCAGTATTTT.

The V call is TRBV6-5, the J call TRBJ2-1; D is tentatively TRBD1 or TRBD2 (5 bases each). V lost 6 bases and J 8 bases, leaving 20 bases between the germline ends. Germline CDR1 MNHEY, CDR2 SVGAGI. The CDR3 covers 15 residues. The CDR3 nucleotides read TGTGCCAGCAGACCAGGGTCTAAGGGAGTCGATGAGCAGTTCTTC. It specifies CASRPGSKGVDEQFF.

This clone showed up just once. The chain employs TRBV2 and TRBJ1-4; D is undetermined. Trimming left V 7 bases short and J 4 bases short, with 13 bases between. Germline V gene data show CDR1 as SNHLY and CDR2 as FYNNEI. This CDR3 is 14 amino acids long. The CDR3 sequence: CASNGRSFNEKLFF. The CDR3 nucleotides read TGTGCCAGCAACGGACGGTCCTTTAATGAAAAACTGTTTTTT. Full variable domain (missing parts from reference TRBV2 and TRBJ1-4): EPEVTQTPSHQVTQMGQEVILRCVPISNHLYFYWYRQILGQKVEFLVSFYNNEISEKSEIFDDQFSVERPDGSNFTLKIRSTKLEDSAMYFCASNGRSFNEKLFFGSGTQLSVL.

The chain links TRBV19 to TRBJ2-1, with 7 nucleotides matching TRBD2. The CDR3 runs 16 residues. After removal of 4 bases from V and 3 bases from J, the junction contained 9 bases not matched to a gene. Per the germline V gene, CDR1 is LNHDA and CDR2 is SQIVND (reference sequence). The CDR3 nucleotides read TGTGCCAGTAGTACGGCCCGGACTAGTAGCTACAATGAGCAGTTCTTC. Its protein is CASSTARTSSYNEQFF.

V and J are TRBV5-6 and TRBJ2-7; tentative D call: TRBD1 (5 bases). Trimming removed 3 bases at V and 6 bases at J, with 16 bases between. From germline, CDR1 is SGHDT and CDR2 YYEEEE. This CDR3 has 14 residues. The CDR3 loop is CASSWGTSGLEQYF. The CDR3 nucleotides are TGTGCCAGCAGCTGGGGCACATCGGGCCTCGAGCAGTACTTC.

The rearrangement uses TRBV6-6 and TRBJ1-5, with 9 bases lining up with TRBD1. V lost 5 bases and J lost 9; bases outside the gene matches: 2. The CDR3 is 12 amino acids. The germline V gene has CDR1 MNHNY and CDR2 SVGAGI (reference sequence). CDR3: CASSQGQGPQHF. The CDR3 bases are TGTGCCAGCAGTCAGGGACAGGGGCCCCAGCATTTT.

Of note for this clone: Other DNA sequences in this specimen translate into the identical CDR3. The rearrangement uses TRBV27 and TRBJ1-2, with D hard to call. Germline CDR1 MNHEY, CDR2 SMNVEV (reference sequence). Trimming cost V 6 bases and J 4 bases, with 6 bases left between them. The CDR3 sequence is 11 residues long. CDR3 DNA sequence: TGTGCCAGCAGCCGGGGCTATGGCTACACCTTC. This translates into CASSRGYGYTF.

This chain links TRBV7-9 with TRBJ1-2; D is ambiguous. Trimming cost V 1 base and J 0 bases, with 9 bases left between them. The germline V gene has CDR1 SEHNR and CDR2 FQNEAQ (reference sequence). There are 15 residues in the CDR3. CDR3 in amino acids: CASSLGRASNYGYTF. CDR3 nucleotide sequence: TGTGCCAGCAGCTTAGGTCGGGCTTCTAACTATGGCTACACCTTC. Complete variable domain (other parts from reference TRBV7-9 and TRBJ1-2): DTGVSQNPRHKITKRGQNVTFRCDPISEHNRLYWYRQTLGQGPEFLTYFQNEAQLEKSRLLSDRFSAERPKGSFSTLEIQRTEQGDSAMYLCASSLGRASNYGYTFGSGTRLTVV.

The chain has TRBV10-1 and TRBJ2-1, with a weak D call TRBD2 (6 bases). The CDR3 runs to 13 residues. Germline V gene sequence: CDR1 WNHNN, CDR2 SYGVQD (reference sequence). Trimming took 4 bases from V and 6 from J, leaving 10 bases between them. CDR3 loop: CASSAGSFNEQFF. The CDR3 coding sequence is TGCGCCAGCAGTGCCGGGAGTTTCAATGAGCAGTTCTTC.

The CDR3 region has the DNA TGTGCCAGTAGTGCTCGGACTAGCGGGGGTGCAGATACGCAGTATTTT. It encodes CASSARTSGGADTQYF. V gene TRBV19 combines with J gene TRBJ2-3; TRBD2 matches at 13 bases. Losses at the gene ends were 5 bases for V and 4 bases for J; bases not matched to a gene: 6. From germline, CDR1 is LNHDA and CDR2 SQIVND (reference sequence). The CDR3 contains 16 residues.

The DNA of the CDR3 is TGTGCCAGTAGTCGGGACGGCAGTGGTGAGCAGTTCTTC. Protein sequence: CASSRDGSGEQFF. The chain recombines TRBV19 with TRBJ2-1; D tentatively fits TRBD1 or TRBD2 (5 bases each). The V gene's germline CDR1 is LNHDA and CDR2 SQIVND (reference sequence). The CDR3 extends over 13 amino acids. The V end lost 5 bases, the J end lost 9 bases, and 14 bases lay between the germline ends.

The chain couples TRBV6-5 to TRBJ2-7; possible D gene TRBD1, 5 bases. Trimming pared 0 bases from V and 1 base from J, leaving 10 bases between. The germline CDR1 and CDR2 sequences are MNHEY and SVGAGI. This CDR3 contains 15 residues. CDR3 in amino acids: CASSYSFRVSYEQYF. The DNA of the CDR3 is TGTGCCAGCAGTTACTCATTCAGGGTATCCTACGAGCAGTACTTC.

The sample holds a few counts of this clone. V usage is TRBV28 and J usage is TRBJ1-2; D is possibly TRBD1 (6 bases). The ends were cut back, 5 bases at V and 2 bases at J, with 9 bases in the middle. The CDR3 totals 13 residues. Per the germline V gene, CDR1 is MDHEN and CDR2 is SYDVKM. The CDR3 DNA is TGTGCCAGCAGTGGACAGTTCAACTATGGCTACACCTTC. As protein: CASSGQFNYGYTF.

This clone has only one observation. This chain connects TRBV4-1 to TRBJ2-7; 13 bases match TRBD2. CDR3 length: 15 amino acids. Germline V lookup: CDR1 MGHRA, CDR2 YSYEKL. Trimming removed 4 bases from V and 4 bases from J; junction bases left unmatched: 4. The CDR3 DNA is TGCGCCAGCAGCCTGGGACTAGCGGGGCCATACGAGCAGTACTTC. Translating gives CASSLGLAGPYEQYF.

The chain is built from TRBV12-3 or TRBV12-4 and TRBJ1-1, with a weak D call TRBD1 (6 bases). V lost 8 bases and J 10 bases, leaving 11 bases between the germline ends. The CDR3 length is 10 residues. The CDR3 bases are TGTGCCAGCCGCGGGGGGGCAGCTTTCTTT. Its protein product is CASRGGAAFF.